Described below is a single T cell receptor (beta chain) sequence and its context. Its antigen is currently unknown. A J-beta primer mix and a sample-barcoded 5' primer were used in a second PCR of roughly 7 to 12 cycles. At least 3 million CDR3-containing paired-end reads were obtained per sample. TCRdb re-derived calls from the 5' RACE reads in MiXCR, one entry per CDR3 protein. Of some 1,800,000 distinct CDR3 sequences detected, roughly two fifths appear once; the ten largest clones hold more than 20%. This sample stems from a study of blood T cells in healthy people across ages. The study's findings and limits: The study found TCR beta diversity correlated strongly with naive T cell percentage.

Researchers collected roughly 9.8 milliliters of peripheral blood from every single donor. Per sample, at least 6 micrograms of total RNA were extracted. The length of the CDR3 is 15 residues. V dropped 3 bases and J dropped 2 bases, with 13 bases sitting between them. CDR1 MDHEN and CDR2 SYDVKM come from the germline V gene. The genes are TRBV28 and TRBJ1-2; D perhaps matches TRBD1 (5 bases). The clonotype comes from a human donor in good health. The sequenced material came from blood. The CDR3, as DNA: TGTGCCAGCAGTTTTGGGGGGGACGGGAACTATGGCTACACCTTC. Protein: CASSFGGDGNYGYTF.